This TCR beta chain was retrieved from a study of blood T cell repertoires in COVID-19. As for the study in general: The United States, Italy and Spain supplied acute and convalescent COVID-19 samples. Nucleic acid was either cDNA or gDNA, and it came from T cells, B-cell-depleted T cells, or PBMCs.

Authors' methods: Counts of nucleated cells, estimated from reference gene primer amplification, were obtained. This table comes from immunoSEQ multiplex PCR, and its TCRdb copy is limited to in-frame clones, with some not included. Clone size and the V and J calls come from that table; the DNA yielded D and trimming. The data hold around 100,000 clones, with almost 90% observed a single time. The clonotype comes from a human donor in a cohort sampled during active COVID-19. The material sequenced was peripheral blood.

CDR3 residues: CASSSQTGGGEQYF. The CDR3 DNA reads TGTGCCAGCAGCTCCCAGACAGGGGGTGGCGAGCAGTACTTC. The chain is built from TRBV11-2 and TRBJ2-7, with 9 nucleotides matching TRBD1. CDR1 is SGHAT, CDR2 FQNNGV, per germline. This CDR3 has 14 residues. The trim removed 4 bases at V and 6 bases at J, leaving 7 bases unmatched.